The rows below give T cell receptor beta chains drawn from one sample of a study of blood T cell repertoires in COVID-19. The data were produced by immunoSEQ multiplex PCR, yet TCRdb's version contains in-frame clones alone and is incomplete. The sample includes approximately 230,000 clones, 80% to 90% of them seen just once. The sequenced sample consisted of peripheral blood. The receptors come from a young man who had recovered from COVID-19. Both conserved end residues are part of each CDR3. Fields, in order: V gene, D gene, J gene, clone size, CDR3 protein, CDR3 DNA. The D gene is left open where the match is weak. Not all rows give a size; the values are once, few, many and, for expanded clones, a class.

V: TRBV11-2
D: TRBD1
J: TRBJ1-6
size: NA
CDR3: CASSLGGQRNSPLHF
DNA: TGTGCCAGCAGCTTAGGGGGACAGCGTAATTCACCCCTCCACTTT

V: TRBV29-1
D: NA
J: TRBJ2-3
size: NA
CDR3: CSASLGADNTQYF
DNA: TGCAGCGCTAGCCTAGGGGCAGATAATACGCAGTATTTT

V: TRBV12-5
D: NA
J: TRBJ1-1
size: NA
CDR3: CASAMDRNTEAFF
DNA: TGTGCTAGTGCCATGGACAGGAACACTGAAGCTTTCTTT

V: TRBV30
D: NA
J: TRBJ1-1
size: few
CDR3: CAWSPGTYTEAFF
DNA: TGTGCCTGGAGTCCAGGCACCTACACTGAAGCTTTCTTT

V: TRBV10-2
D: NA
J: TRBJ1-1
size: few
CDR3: CASSRGRGNTEAFF
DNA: TGCGCCAGCAGCAGGGGACGTGGGAACACTGAAGCTTTCTTT

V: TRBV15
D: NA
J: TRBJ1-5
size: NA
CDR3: CATSRGREGQPQHF
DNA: TGTGCCACCAGCAGAGGCCGGGAAGGTCAGCCCCAGCATTTT

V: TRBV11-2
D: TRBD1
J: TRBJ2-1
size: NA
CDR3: CASSFGQGAYNEQFF
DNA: TGTGCCAGCAGCTTTGGCCAGGGGGCCTACAATGAGCAGTTCTTC

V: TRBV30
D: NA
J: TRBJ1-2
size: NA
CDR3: CAWGILQGAVGYTF
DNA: TGTGCCTGGGGTATATTACAGGGAGCGGTTGGCTACACCTTC

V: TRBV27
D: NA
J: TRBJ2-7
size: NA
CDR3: CASMGLWAYEQYF
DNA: TGTGCCAGCATGGGCCTGTGGGCCTACGAGCAGTACTTC

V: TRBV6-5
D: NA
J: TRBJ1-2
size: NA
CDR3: CASSRVTGGNYGYTF
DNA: TGTGCCAGCTCTAGGGTGACAGGAGGTAACTATGGCTACACCTTC

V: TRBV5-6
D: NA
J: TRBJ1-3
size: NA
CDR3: CASSLEGGPGGTGNTIYF
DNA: TGTGCCAGCAGCTTGGAGGGCGGTCCAGGCGGGACTGGAAACACCATATATTTT

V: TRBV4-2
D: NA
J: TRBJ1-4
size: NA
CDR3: CASSQEPGANEKLFF
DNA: TGTGCCAGCAGCCAAGAACCGGGAGCTAATGAAAAACTGTTTTTT

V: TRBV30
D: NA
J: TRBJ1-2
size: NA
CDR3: CAWPSGLGYTF
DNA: TGTGCCTGGCCCAGCGGGCTTGGCTACACCTTC

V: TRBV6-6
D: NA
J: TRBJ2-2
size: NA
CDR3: CASSYSQNTGELFF
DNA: TGTGCCAGCAGTTATAGTCAGAACACCGGGGAGCTGTTTTTT

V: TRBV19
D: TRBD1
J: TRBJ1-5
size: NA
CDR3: CASSAPTGYSNQPQHF
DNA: TGTGCCAGTAGTGCCCCGACAGGGTATAGCAATCAGCCCCAGCATTTT

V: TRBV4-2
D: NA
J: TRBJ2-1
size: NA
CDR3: CASSQGEVTPYNEQFF
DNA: TGTGCCAGCAGCCAAGGAGAGGTGACCCCTTACAATGAGCAGTTCTTC

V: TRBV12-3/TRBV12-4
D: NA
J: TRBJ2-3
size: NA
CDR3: CASNRGSTDTQYF
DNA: TGTGCCAGCAACCGGGGGTCCACAGATACGCAGTATTTT

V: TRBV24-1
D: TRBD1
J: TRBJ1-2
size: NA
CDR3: CATSDSPTGAYGYTF
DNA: TGTGCCACCAGTGACTCGCCGACAGGGGCCTATGGCTACACCTTC

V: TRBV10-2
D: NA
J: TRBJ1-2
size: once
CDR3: CASSEAGGGYTF
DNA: TGCGCCAGCAGTGAGGCGGGGGGCGGCTACACCTTC

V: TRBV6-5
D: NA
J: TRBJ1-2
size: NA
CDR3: CASSSLRILNYGYTF
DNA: TGTGCCAGCAGTTCCCTCAGAATCCTTAACTATGGCTACACCTTC

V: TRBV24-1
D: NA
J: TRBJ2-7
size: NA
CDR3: CATNVIGGRNYEQYF
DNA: TGTGCCACCAATGTGATAGGAGGCAGGAACTACGAGCAGTACTTC

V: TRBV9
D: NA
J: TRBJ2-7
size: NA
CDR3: CASGEGAVSDEQYF
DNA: TGTGCCAGCGGGGAAGGAGCGGTATCGGACGAGCAGTACTTC

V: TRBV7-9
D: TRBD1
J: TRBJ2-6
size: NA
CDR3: CASSPGGQGAFGANVLTF
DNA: TGTGCCAGCAGCCCCGGGGGACAGGGGGCGTTCGGGGCCAACGTCCTGACTTTC

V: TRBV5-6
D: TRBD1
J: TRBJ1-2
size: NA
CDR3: CASSRYRGPKNYGYTF
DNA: TGTGCCAGCAGCCGTTACAGGGGGCCTAAGAACTATGGCTACACCTTC

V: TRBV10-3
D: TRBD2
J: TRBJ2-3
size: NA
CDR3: CAITTGLAGGGSDTQYF
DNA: TGTGCCATCACCACGGGACTAGCGGGGGGTGGTTCAGATACGCAGTATTTT

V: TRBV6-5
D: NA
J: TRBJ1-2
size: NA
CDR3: CASSYDEGNGYTF
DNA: TGTGCCAGCAGTTACGATGAGGGTAATGGCTACACCTTC

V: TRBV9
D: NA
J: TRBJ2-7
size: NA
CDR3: CASSVRDTVDEQYF
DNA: TGTGCCAGCAGCGTCCGGGACACGGTTGACGAGCAGTACTTC

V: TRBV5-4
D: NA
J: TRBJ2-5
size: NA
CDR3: CASSLWPQETQYF
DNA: TGTGCCAGCAGCTTGTGGCCGCAAGAGACCCAGTACTTC

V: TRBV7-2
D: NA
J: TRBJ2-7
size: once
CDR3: CASSPTNSYEQYF
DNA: TGTGCCAGCAGCCCCACTAACTCCTACGAGCAGTACTTC

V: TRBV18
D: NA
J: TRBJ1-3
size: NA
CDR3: CASSPSSGGNTIYF
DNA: TGTGCCAGCTCACCGTCATCGGGTGGAAACACCATATATTTT

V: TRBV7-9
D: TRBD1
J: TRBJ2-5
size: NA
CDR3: CASSPPWTGFQETQYF
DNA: TGTGCCAGCAGTCCCCCCTGGACAGGCTTCCAAGAGACCCAGTACTTC

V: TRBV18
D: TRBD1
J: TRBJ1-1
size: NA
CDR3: CASSPSDRGTEAFF
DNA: TGTGCCAGCTCACCCTCGGACAGGGGCACTGAAGCTTTCTTT

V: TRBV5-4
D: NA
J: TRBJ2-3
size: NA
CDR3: CASSSLGGTDTQYF
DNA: TGTGCCAGCAGCTCGCTAGGAGGCACGGATACGCAGTATTTT

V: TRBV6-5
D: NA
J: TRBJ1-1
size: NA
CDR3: CASSHNRVPTEAFF
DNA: TGTGCCAGCAGCCATAACAGGGTACCCACTGAAGCTTTCTTT

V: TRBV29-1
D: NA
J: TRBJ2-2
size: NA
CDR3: CSVAPTYTGELFF
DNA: TGCAGCGTTGCCCCGACTTACACCGGGGAGCTGTTTTTT

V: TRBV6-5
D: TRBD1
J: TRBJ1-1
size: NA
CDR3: CASRRRQGGEAFF
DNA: TGTGCCAGCAGACGCCGACAGGGGGGGGAAGCTTTCTTT

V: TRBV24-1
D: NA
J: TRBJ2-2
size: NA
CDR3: CATSDSRHSNTGELFF
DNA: TGTGCCACCAGTGATTCCCGACACTCTAACACCGGGGAGCTGTTTTTT

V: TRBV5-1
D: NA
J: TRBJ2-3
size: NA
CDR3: CASSPGQIGTDTQYF
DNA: TGCGCCAGCAGCCCGGGTCAAATCGGGACAGATACGCAGTATTTT

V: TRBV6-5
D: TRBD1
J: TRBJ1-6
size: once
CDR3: CASRGEQGVNSPLHF
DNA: TGTGCCAGCAGGGGCGAACAGGGGGTTAATTCACCCCTCCACTTT

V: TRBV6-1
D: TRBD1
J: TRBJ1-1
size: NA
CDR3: CASSETGGITEAFF
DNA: TGTGCCAGCAGTGAAACAGGGGGCATCACTGAAGCTTTCTTT

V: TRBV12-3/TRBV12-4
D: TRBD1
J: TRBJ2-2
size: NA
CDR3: CASRGGRTGELFF
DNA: TGTGCCAGCAGAGGGGGCCGAACCGGGGAGCTGTTTTTT

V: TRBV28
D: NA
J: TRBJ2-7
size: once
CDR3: CASSLTRPNGDEQYF
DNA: TGTGCCAGCAGTTTAACGCGACCCAACGGAGACGAGCAGTACTTC